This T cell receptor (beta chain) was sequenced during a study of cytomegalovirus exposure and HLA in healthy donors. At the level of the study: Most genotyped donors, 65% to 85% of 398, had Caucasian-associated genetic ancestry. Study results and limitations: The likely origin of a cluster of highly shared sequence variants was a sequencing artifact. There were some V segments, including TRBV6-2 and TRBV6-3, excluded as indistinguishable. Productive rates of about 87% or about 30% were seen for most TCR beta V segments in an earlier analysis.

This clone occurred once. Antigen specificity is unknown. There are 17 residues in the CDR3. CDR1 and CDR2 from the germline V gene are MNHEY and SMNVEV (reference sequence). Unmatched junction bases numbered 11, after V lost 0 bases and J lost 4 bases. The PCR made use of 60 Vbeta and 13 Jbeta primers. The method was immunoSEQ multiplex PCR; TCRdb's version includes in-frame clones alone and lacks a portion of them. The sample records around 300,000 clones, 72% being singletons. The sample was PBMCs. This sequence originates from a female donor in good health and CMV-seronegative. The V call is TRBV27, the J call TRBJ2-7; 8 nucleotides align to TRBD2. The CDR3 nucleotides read TGTGCCAGCAGTTTATCGGTAGCGGGGACCCCCCGGTACGAGCAGTACTTC. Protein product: CASSLSVAGTPRYEQYF.